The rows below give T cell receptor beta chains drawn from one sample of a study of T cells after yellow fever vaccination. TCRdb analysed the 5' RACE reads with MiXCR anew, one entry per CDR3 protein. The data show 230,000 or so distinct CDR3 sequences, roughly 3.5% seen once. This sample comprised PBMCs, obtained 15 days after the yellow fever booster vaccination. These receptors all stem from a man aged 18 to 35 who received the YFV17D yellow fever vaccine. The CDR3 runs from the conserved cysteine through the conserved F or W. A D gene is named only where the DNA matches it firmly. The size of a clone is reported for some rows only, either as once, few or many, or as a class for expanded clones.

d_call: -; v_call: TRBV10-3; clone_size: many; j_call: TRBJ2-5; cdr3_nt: TGTGCCTCCAGAGGGGCAAGGGAGTACCAAGAGACCCAGTACTTC; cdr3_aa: CASRGAREYQETQYF
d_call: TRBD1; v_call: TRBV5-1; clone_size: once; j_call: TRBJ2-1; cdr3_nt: TGCGCCAGCAGCTTGGGGGACAGGGGGCACGGTGAGCAGTTCTTC; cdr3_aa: CASSLGDRGHGEQFF
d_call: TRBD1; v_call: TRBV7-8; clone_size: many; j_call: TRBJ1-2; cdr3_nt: TGTGCCAGCAGTCCACAGGGGGCTGGCTATGGCTACACCTTC; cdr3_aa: CASSPQGAGYGYTF
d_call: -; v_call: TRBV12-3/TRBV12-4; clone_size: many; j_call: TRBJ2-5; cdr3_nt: TGTGCCAGCAGTTTAGGGGGATCGCAGACCCAGTACTTC; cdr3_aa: CASSLGGSQTQYF
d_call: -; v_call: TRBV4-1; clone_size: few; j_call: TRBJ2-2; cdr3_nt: TGCGCCAGCAGCCCCATGGGCCGGGGCCGGGGGGAGCTGTTTTTT; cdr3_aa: CASSPMGRGRGELFF
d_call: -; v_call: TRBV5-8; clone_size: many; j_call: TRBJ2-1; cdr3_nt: TGTGCCAGCAGCCTGGGACTGCCCAGCTCCTACAATGAGCAGTTCTTC; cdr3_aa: CASSLGLPSSYNEQFF
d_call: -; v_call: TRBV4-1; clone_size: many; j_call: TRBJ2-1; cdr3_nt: TGCGCCAGCAGCCCACCGTCGGGGGCTGAGCAGTTCTTC; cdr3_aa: CASSPPSGAEQFF
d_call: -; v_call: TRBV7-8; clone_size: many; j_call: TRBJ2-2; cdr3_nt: TGTGCCAGCAGCCCCTATCGGGAGCTGTTTTTT; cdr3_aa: CASSPYRELFF
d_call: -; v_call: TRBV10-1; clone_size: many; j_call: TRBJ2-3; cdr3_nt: TGCGCCAGCAGTGCTACGCTTACAGATACGCAGTATTTT; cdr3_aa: CASSATLTDTQYF
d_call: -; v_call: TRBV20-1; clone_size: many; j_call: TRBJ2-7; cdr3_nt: TGCAGTGCTAGTTGGCTTGCCGACTACGAGCAGTACTTC; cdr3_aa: CSASWLADYEQYF
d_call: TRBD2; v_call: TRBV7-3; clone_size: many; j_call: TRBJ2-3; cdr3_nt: TGTGCCAGCAGCTCCGGGACTAGCGGGGGCGCGGGTACGCAGTATTTT; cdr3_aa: CASSSGTSGGAGTQYF
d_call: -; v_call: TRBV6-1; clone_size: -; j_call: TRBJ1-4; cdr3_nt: TGTGCCAGCAGGTGGGGAGAGGGAAATGAAAAACTGTTTTTT; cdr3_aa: CASRWGEGNEKLFF
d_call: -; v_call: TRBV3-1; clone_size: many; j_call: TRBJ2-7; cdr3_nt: TGTGCCAGCAGCTGGGTTCTTGGTGAGCAGTACTTC; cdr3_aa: CASSWVLGEQYF
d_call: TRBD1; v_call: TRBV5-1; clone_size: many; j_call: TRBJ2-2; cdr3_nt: TGCGCCAGCAGCTTGGCCCCAGGGGGAAATTCCGGGGAGCTGTTTTTT; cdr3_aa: CASSLAPGGNSGELFF
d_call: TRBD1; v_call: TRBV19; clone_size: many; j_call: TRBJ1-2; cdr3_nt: TGTGCCAGTAGTATCCCAGGGGGAACCTATGGCTACACCTTC; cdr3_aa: CASSIPGGTYGYTF
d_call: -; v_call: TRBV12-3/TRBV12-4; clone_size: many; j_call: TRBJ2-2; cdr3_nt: TGTGCCAGCAGTTTACCGACAGAGAACACCGGGGAGCTGTTTTTT; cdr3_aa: CASSLPTENTGELFF
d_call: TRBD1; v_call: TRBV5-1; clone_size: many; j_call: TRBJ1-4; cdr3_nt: TGCGCCAGCAGCTTGGCCTCGACAGGGGGTGAAAAACTGTTTTTT; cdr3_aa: CASSLASTGGEKLFF
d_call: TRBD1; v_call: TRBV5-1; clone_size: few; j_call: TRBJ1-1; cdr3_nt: TGCGCCAGCAAGGGACAGGGGTTTTTCACTGAAGCTTTCTTT; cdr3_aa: CASKGQGFFTEAFF
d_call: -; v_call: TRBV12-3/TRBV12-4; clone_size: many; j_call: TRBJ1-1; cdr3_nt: TGTGCCAGCAGTTTAGCCGACAGGAACACTGAAGCTTTCTTT; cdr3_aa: CASSLADRNTEAFF
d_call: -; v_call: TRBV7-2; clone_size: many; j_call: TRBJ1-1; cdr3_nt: TGTGCCAGCAGCTTTATCCGGGACGGTGAAGCTTTCTTT; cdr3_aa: CASSFIRDGEAFF
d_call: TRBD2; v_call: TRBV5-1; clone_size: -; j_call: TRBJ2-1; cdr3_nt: TGCGCCAGCAGCGCCTGGGGACTAGCGGGGGGCAATGAGCAGTTCTTC; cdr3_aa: CASSAWGLAGGNEQFF
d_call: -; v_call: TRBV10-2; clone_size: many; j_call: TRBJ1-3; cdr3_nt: TGCGCCAGCAGTGGTCAGGTTTTCGACACCATATATTTT; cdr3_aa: CASSGQVFDTIYF
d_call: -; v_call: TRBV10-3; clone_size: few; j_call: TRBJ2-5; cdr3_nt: TGTGCCATCAGTGCGGTGCGAGGGGTATCAGAGACCCAGTACTTC; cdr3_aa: CAISAVRGVSETQYF
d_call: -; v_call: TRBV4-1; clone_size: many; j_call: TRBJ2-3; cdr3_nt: TGCGCCAGCAGCCGAGACTGGGCGGGAGATACGCAGTATTTT; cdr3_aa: CASSRDWAGDTQYF
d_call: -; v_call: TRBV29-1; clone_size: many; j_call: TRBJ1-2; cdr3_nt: TGCAGCGTTGAAAGCCGCGGGGCGGGCTATGGCTACACCTTC; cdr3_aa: CSVESRGAGYGYTF
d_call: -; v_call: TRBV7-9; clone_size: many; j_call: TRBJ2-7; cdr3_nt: TGTGCCAGCAGCCCATCGACAGACCCCTACGAGCAGTACTTC; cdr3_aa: CASSPSTDPYEQYF
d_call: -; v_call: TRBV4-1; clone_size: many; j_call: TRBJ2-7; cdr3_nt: TGCGCCAGCAGCTTCCATGGAGGCGGGGCTTACCCGAGCGAGCAGTACTTC; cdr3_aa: CASSFHGGGAYPSEQYF
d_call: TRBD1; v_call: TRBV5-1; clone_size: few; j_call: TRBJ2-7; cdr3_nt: TGCGCCAGCAGCTTTGGACAGGGGCGCCTCTACGAGCAGTACTTC; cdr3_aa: CASSFGQGRLYEQYF
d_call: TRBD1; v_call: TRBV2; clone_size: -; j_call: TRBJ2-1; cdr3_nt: TGTGCCAGCCAGGGACAGGAATCCTACAATGAGCAGTTCTTC; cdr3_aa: CASQGQESYNEQFF
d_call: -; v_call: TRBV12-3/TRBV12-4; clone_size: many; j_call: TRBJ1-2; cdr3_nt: TGTGCCAGCAGTTATAACTATGGCTACACCTTC; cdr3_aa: CASSYNYGYTF
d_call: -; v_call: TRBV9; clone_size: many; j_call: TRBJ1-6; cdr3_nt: TGTGCCAGCAGCTCTTACAGGGAAGGTAATTCACCCCTCCACTTT; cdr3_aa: CASSSYREGNSPLHF
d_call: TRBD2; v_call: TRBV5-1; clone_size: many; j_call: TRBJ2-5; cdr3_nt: TGCGCCAGCAGATCCGGACTAGCGGGGGGGCAAGAGACCCAGTACTTC; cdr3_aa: CASRSGLAGGQETQYF
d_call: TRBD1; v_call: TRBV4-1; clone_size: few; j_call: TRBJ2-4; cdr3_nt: TGCGCCAGCAGCCAATCCCCCGGGACAGCAGCCAAAAACATTCAGTACTTC; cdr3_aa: CASSQSPGTAAKNIQYF
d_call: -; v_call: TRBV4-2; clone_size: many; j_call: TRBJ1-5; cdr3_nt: TGTGCCAGCAGCCAAGATCACAGTCAGCCCCAGCATTTT; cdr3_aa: CASSQDHSQPQHF
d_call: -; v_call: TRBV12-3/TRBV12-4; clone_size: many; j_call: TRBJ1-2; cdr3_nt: TGTGCCAGCAGCCTACGGCCGGGCTATGGCTACACCTTC; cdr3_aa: CASSLRPGYGYTF
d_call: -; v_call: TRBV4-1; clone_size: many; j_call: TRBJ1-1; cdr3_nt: TGCGCCAGCAGCCGGGCCGTTGGGGGAAGAGCTTTCTTT; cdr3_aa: CASSRAVGGRAFF
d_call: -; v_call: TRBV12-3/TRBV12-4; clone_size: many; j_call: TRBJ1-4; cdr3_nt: TGTGCCAGCAGTCTAAGGGCAACTAATGAAAAACTGTTTTTT; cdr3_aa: CASSLRATNEKLFF
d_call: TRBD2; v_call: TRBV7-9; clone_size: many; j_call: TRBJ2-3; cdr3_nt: TGTGCCAGCAGCTTAGATGCACTAGCGGTAGTTGATACGCAGTATTTT; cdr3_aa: CASSLDALAVVDTQYF
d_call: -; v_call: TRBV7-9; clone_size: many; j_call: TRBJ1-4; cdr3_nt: TGTGCCAGCAGCACCCGGTGGGGAGGGAATGAAAAACTGTTTTTT; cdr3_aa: CASSTRWGGNEKLFF
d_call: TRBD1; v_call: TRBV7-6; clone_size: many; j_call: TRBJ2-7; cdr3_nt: TGTGCCAGCAGTCCCGGGACAGGGCTCTACGAGCAGTACTTC; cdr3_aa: CASSPGTGLYEQYF
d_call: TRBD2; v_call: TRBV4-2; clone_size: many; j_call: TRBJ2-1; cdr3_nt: TGTGCCAGCAGCCAAGAGATCGGTGCGGGGGGGCGAGGGGATGAGCAGTTCTTC; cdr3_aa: CASSQEIGAGGRGDEQFF
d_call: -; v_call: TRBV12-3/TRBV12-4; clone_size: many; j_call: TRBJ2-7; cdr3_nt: TGTGCCAGCAGCCCCCCGTTCCACGAGCAGTACTTC; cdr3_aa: CASSPPFHEQYF
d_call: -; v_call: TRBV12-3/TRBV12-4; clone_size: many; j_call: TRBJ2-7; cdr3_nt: TGTGCCAGCAGTTTAGCGCTGGGATTGGAGCAGTACTTC; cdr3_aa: CASSLALGLEQYF
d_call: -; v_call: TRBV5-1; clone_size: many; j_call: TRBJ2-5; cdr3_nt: TGCGCCAGCAGCTTGGGACGGTCGTCCCAAGAGACCCAGTACTTC; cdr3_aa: CASSLGRSSQETQYF
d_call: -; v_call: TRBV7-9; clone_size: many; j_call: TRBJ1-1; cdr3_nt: TGTGCCAGCAGCTTAGAGAGGACGACGAACACTGAAGCTTTCTTT; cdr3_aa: CASSLERTTNTEAFF
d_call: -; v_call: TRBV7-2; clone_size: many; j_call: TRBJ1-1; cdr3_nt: TGTGCCAGCAGCTTAAGGCTGGCCGCGGTGAACACTGAAGCTTTCTTT; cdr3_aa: CASSLRLAAVNTEAFF
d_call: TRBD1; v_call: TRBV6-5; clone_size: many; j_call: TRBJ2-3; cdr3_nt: TGTGCCAGCAGTTACCCTATACAGGGGGCAAGCACAGATACGCAGTATTTT; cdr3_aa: CASSYPIQGASTDTQYF
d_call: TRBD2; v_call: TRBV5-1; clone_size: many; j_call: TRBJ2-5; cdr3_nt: TGCGCCAGCAGCTGGAGACTAGCCGAGGAGACCCAGTACTTC; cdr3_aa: CASSWRLAEETQYF
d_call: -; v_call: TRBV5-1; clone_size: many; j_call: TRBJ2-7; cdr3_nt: TGCGCCAGCAGCTTACTAGACAGCTACGAGCAGTACTTC; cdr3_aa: CASSLLDSYEQYF
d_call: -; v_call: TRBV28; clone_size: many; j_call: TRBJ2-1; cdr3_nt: TGTGCCAGCAGTCCCTGGGAGGGGGGCCCGTGGAATGAGCAGTTCTTC; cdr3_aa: CASSPWEGGPWNEQFF
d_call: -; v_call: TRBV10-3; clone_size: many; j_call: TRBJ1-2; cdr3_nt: TGTGCCATCAGTGACCGGGGGGCCGGCTATGGCTACACCTTC; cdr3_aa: CAISDRGAGYGYTF
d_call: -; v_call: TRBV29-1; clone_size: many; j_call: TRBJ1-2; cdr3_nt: TGCAGCGTTGCAGACGGGCCGGGGGGCTACACCTTC; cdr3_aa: CSVADGPGGYTF
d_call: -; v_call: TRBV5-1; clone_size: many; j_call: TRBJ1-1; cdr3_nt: TGCGCCAGCAGCTGGGGGGCGAACACTGAAGCTTTCTTT; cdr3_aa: CASSWGANTEAFF
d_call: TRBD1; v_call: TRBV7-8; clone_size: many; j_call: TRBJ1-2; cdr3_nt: TGTGCCAGCAGCCCCCGGACAGGGGGCCAGGTTGGGTATGGCTACACCTTC; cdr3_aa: CASSPRTGGQVGYGYTF
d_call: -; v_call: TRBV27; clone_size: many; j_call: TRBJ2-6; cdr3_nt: TGTGCCAGCAGTCCGGACGGCTCTGGGGCCAACGTCCTGACTTTC; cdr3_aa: CASSPDGSGANVLTF
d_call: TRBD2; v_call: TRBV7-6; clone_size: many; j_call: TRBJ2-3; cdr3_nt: TGTGCCAGCGCGGGGGCAGATACGCAGTATTTT; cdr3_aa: CASAGADTQYF
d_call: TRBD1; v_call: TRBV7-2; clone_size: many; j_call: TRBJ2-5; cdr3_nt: TGTGCCAGCAGCCAGGACAGGGGGGTAGAGACCCAGTACTTC; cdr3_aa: CASSQDRGVETQYF
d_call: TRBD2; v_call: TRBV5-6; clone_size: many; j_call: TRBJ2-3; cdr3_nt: TGTGCCAGCAGCTTGGCGCGGCTAGCGGGGGAACCTAGCACAGATACGCAGTATTTT; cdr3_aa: CASSLARLAGEPSTDTQYF